The clone carrying this T cell receptor (beta chain) was counted once. In the original analysis: Reference gene primer amplification gave nucleated cell count estimates. Repertoires were generated with immunoSEQ multiplex PCR, while TCRdb's copy carries only in-frame clones and drops some. V and J calls and clone size are copied from that table; D and trimming were computed from the DNA. The table lists just over 650,000 clones, more than 80% of them singletons. This sample was taken from a study of blood T cell repertoires in COVID-19. Study-wide context: Italy, Spain and the United States were the sources of the convalescent and acute COVID-19 samples. T cells, B-cell-depleted T cells, or PBMCs supplied cDNA or gDNA.

Material: peripheral blood. This clonotype originated in a woman between 18 and 29 years old with acute or convalescent COVID-19.

The CDR3 protein is CSVESQGYEQYF. For the CDR3, the DNA is TGCAGCGTTGAATCTCAGGGCTACGAGCAGTACTTC. V gene TRBV29-1 combines with J gene TRBJ2-7; perhaps TRBD1 as D (5 bases). CDR1 is SQVTM, CDR2 ANQGSEA, per germline. This CDR3 has 12 amino acids. The V gene lost 2 bases and the J gene lost 3 bases, with 8 bases spanning the gap.